This T cell receptor (beta chain) came from a study of technical replicates of blood from several donors. The assay was immunoSEQ multiplex PCR, and TCRdb's table has in-frame clones only and misses some. The profile shows fewer than 90,000 clones, around 94% of them singletons. The clonotype was recovered from a human donor in good health. Specimen: T cells isolated from PBMCs.

CDR3 amino acids: CASSFYVAAREQYF. In DNA form, the CDR3 reads TGTGCCAGCAGCTTCTACGTGGCCGCGCGGGAGCAGTACTTC. This chain links TRBV11-1 with TRBJ2-7; no clear D gene. V gave up 3 bases and J gave up 7 bases, with 16 bases separating them. The CDR3 is 14 amino acids. Germline V gives CDR1 SGHAT, CDR2 FQDESV (reference sequence).